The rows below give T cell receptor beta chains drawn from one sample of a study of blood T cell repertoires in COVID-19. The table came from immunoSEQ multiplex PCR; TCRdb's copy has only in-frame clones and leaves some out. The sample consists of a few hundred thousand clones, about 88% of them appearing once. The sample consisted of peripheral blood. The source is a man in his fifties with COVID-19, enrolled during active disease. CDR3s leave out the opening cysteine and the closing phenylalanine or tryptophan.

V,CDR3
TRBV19,ASSMGLDSRTEKLF
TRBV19,ASSLGRGHNQPQH
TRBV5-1,ASSFEVGEAF
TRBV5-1,ASTGQTNTEAF
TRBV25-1,ASSDGQLDNEKLF
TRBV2,ASSERRQNTEAF
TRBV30,AWRDLGGGGTGELF
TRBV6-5,ASTIGQFTEAF
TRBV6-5,ASSRAGTGATEAF
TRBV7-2,ASSLVRGLNQPQH
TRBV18,ASSPTTVALGANVLT
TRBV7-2,ASSPRRENGYGYT
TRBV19,ASSMTGGRQETQY
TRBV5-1,ASSPGTGTADLPYEQY
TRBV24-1,ATRPGQNTEAF
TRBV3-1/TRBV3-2,ASTSPWGGAF
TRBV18,ASSRTGINQPQH
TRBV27,ASSFRGNYGYT
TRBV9,ASSVEDRGGQETQY
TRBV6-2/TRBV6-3,ASSYWDRGRDGELF
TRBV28,ASNRGYGYT
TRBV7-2,ASSFAGTDSYEQY
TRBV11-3,ASSLGPGQEETQY
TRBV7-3,ASSLRSAGVLNEQF
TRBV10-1,ASSEGLSGYNEQF
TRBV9,ASSATIRENTEAF
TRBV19,ASAGTQGNTIY
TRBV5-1,ASSLVIGPSGGAF
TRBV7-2,ASSFPGLDEQY
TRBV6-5,ASSYSPGLAKNIQY
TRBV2,ASSTRDRGSDIQY
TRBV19,ASSRVYGYGYT
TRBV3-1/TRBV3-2,ASSQGRYGYT
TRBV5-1,ASSLVPGSYNEQF
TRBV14,ASSQGERGEETQY
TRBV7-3,ASSLRQWESNTDTQY
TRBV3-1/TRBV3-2,ASSWTGYYNEQF
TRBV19,ASSVRGGGRTYEQY
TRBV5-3,ANPNVGDRNTEAF
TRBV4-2,ASSQEGAGGLEPQH
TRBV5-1,ASSPGTSESYGYT
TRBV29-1,SHQPGQKGAF
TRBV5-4,ASSAHLGTASYNEQF
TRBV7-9,ASSLGGQGASGYT
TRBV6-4,ASTPGLAGGTYNEQF
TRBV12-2,ASRHTSCGSNEQF
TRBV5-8,ASSPGLAGGETQY
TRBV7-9,ASSFGDREAF
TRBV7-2,ASSLDRGTDTQY
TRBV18,ASSPDKSSYNEQF
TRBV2,ASSYRQGATEAF
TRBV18,ASSPNSQTLNEKLF
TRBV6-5,ASKKTGTSNSPLH
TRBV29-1,SVEVASGSDTQY
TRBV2,ASSEAHLGGGEKLF
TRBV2,ASSEAGINYGYT